This T cell receptor (beta chain) stems from a study of T cells after somatic rescue of genetic block. This CDR3 comprises 16 residues. Trimming cost V 1 base and J 4 bases; bases outside gene matches: 6. Germline V gives CDR1 MGHRA, CDR2 YSYEKL. Only in-frame clones appear in the TCRdb table, and some are missing; sequencing was by immunoSEQ multiplex PCR. The table includes around 57,000 clones, around 96% detected once. Material: peripheral blood mononuclear cells (PBMCs). The chain employs TRBV4-1 and TRBJ1-2; TRBD1 matches at 10 bases. The receptor comes from a child less than two years old. In nucleotides, the CDR3 is TGCGCCAGCAGCCAAGCTCCGGGACAGGGGATCTATGGCTACACCTTC. It translates to CASSQAPGQGIYGYTF.